This T cell receptor beta chain was identified during a study of somatic mutations in cytotoxic T cells in rheumatoid arthritis. The overall study: Patient blood (roughly 30 ml EDTA) was drawn right after diagnosis, before any treatment.

Only in-frame clones appear in the TCRdb table, and some are missing; sequencing was by immunoSEQ multiplex PCR. The table shows 9,000 or so clones, with more than 75% occurring only once. CDR1 is SGHTA and CDR2 is FQGTGA in the germline V gene. The CDR3 contains 15 residues. The ends were cut back, 5 bases at V and 2 bases at J, with 15 bases in the middle. The chain joins TRBV7-3 to TRBJ1-1; D may be TRBD1 (6 bases). Sample: CD8+ T cells sorted from blood. The clonotype comes from an adult with rheumatoid arthritis. The CDR3 bases are TGTGCCAGCAGCCCCCGAGGGGGGGGTAACACTGAAGCTTTCTTT. Encoded protein: CASSPRGGGNTEAFF.